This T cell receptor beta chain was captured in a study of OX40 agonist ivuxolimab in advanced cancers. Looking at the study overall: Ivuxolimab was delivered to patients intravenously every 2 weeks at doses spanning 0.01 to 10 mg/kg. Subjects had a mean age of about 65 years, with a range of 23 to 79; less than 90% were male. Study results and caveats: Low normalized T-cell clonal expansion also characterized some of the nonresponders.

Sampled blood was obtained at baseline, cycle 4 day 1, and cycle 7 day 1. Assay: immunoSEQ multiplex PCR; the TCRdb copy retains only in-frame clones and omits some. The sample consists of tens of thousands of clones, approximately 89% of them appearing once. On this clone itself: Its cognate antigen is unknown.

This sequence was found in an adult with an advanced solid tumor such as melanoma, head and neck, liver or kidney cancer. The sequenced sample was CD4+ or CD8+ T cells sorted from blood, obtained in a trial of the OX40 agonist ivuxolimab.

CDR3 sequence: CASSSQYEQYF. As DNA, the CDR3 is TGTGCCAGCTCCTCTCAGTACGAGCAGTACTTC. This chain uses TRBV18 with TRBJ2-7; unclear D gene. Germline CDR1 KGHSH, CDR2 LQKENI. The CDR3 totals 11 residues. V lost 6 bases and J lost 4, with 7 bases in between.